This is a list of T cell receptor beta chains from one sample in a study of CD8 T cells in Susac syndrome. TCRdb ran MiXCR on the immunoSEQ multiplex PCR reads and lists one entry per CDR3 protein. Of about 200,000 distinct CDR3 sequences in the sample, about 91% were seen once. Sequenced: CD4+ T cells from PBMCs. The receptors were gathered from a human donor with Susac syndrome. CDR3s include the opening cysteine and the closing phenylalanine or tryptophan. D genes are given only for firm matches. Not every row has a clone size; where given, it reads once, few, many or a size class.

DNA,CDR3,V,length,D,size,J
TGTGCCAGCAGCCAAGGAACAGGGAACCAAGAGACCCAGTACTTC,CASSQGTGNQETQYF,TRBV3-1,15,.,.,TRBJ2-5
TGTGCCAGCTCACCCCCCCCAGGACAGGGGAGCAATGAGCAGTTCTTC,CASSPPPGQGSNEQFF,TRBV18,16,TRBD1,.,TRBJ2-1
TGTGCCATCAGTGACCGCCCGGGACAACGCTCTGGGGCCAACGTCCTGACTTTC,CAISDRPGQRSGANVLTF,TRBV10-3,18,.,.,TRBJ2-6
TGTGCCATAGGGGGAAACTACGAGCAGTACTTC,CAIGGNYEQYF,TRBV10-3,11,.,.,TRBJ2-7
TGCGCCAGCAGCTTTGGGATAGCGGGCCGGGCCGATAAAGAGACCCAGTACTTC,CASSFGIAGRADKETQYF,TRBV5-1,18,TRBD2,.,TRBJ2-5
TGTGCCAGCAGCTGGGGGGGGGCGGATGAGCAGTTCTTC,CASSWGGADEQFF,TRBV3-1,13,.,few,TRBJ2-1
TGTGCCAGCAAGAAGGACAGGGACAACTATGGCTACACCTTC,CASKKDRDNYGYTF,TRBV19,14,TRBD1,.,TRBJ1-2
TGTGCCAGCAGCTCTTTTACCGGGATTTTGGCTCCAGATACGCAGTATTTT,CASSSFTGILAPDTQYF,TRBV3-1,17,.,.,TRBJ2-3
TGTGCCAGCTCACCACCGGCTAGCGGGGGTCTTAGCACAGATACGCAGTATTTT,CASSPPASGGLSTDTQYF,TRBV18,18,TRBD2,.,TRBJ2-3
TGTGCCAGCAGCTTGTTGAACACTGAAGCTTTCTTT,CASSLLNTEAFF,TRBV5-6,12,.,.,TRBJ1-1
TGTGCCAGTTGCTCACTAGCGGGAGTTACCTACGAGCAGTACTTC,CASCSLAGVTYEQYF,TRBV2,15,TRBD2,.,TRBJ2-7
TGTGCCAGCAGTGAATCTGGGGGTCAGCCCCAGCATTTT,CASSESGGQPQHF,TRBV25-1,13,.,.,TRBJ1-5
TGTGCCAGCAGTGGGGCCGGTTATGGCTACACCTTC,CASSGAGYGYTF,TRBV25-1,12,.,.,TRBJ1-2
TGTGCCAGCAGCTTGGACATTAGAGCCATATATTTT,CASSLDIRAIYF,TRBV7-2,12,.,.,TRBJ1-3
TGCAGTGCTAAGACTAGCGAGGTGACCCAGTACTTC,CSAKTSEVTQYF,TRBV20-1,12,TRBD2,.,TRBJ2-5
TGTGCCAGCAGCCGGGACAGGGAACAGCCCCAGCATTTT,CASSRDREQPQHF,TRBV7-3,13,TRBD1,.,TRBJ1-5
TGCAGTGCTAGTTCAGCGGGGGGGCTTGAGACCCAGTACTTC,CSASSAGGLETQYF,TRBV20-1,14,TRBD2,.,TRBJ2-5
TGCGCCAGCAGTCAATCGAGTTTAAGGGGCCCTAGCAATCAGCCCCAGCATTTT,CASSQSSLRGPSNQPQHF,TRBV23-1,18,.,once,TRBJ1-5
TGTGCCAGCAGTGAATGGACAATGGGCAGCTATAATTCACCCCTCCACTTT,CASSEWTMGSYNSPLHF,TRBV25-1,17,.,.,TRBJ1-6
TGCAGTGCTTTAGCGGGGATTCAAGAGACCCAGTACTTC,CSALAGIQETQYF,TRBV20-1,13,TRBD2,.,TRBJ2-5
TGTGCCAGCAGCTTAGTCGTTTTAGCGGGGAAAGAGACCCAGTACTTC,CASSLVVLAGKETQYF,TRBV7-9,16,TRBD2,.,TRBJ2-5
TGTGCCATCGGAGAGGGGATTACTAACTATGGCTACACCTTC,CAIGEGITNYGYTF,TRBV10-3,14,.,once,TRBJ1-2
TGTGCCAGTAGTATATCAACAGGGGCCTATGGCTACACCTTC,CASSISTGAYGYTF,TRBV19,14,TRBD1,.,TRBJ1-2
TGTGCCAGCAGTAACCAAACCGGGACAGTAAGAAATGGCTACACCTTC,CASSNQTGTVRNGYTF,TRBV12-3/TRBV12-4,16,TRBD1,.,TRBJ1-2
TGTGCCAGTAGTACCCAGGGACTGTCCTATAATTCACCCCTCCACTTT,CASSTQGLSYNSPLHF,TRBV19,16,.,.,TRBJ1-6
TGTGCCAGCAGCGTATCAGCGGGAGGAACCTACAATGAGCAGTTCTTC,CASSVSAGGTYNEQFF,TRBV9,16,TRBD2,.,TRBJ2-1
TGCAGTGCTCCTGGACAGGGGCCCAGCGAGCAGTACTTC,CSAPGQGPSEQYF,TRBV20-1,13,TRBD1,.,TRBJ2-7
TGCGCCAGCAGCTTGGTCCTAGCGGGAGACACCGGGGAGCTGTTTTTT,CASSLVLAGDTGELFF,TRBV5-1,16,TRBD2,.,TRBJ2-2
TGCAGTGTTAGACTAGCGGGGGAGTTCACCGGGGAGCTGTTTTTT,CSVRLAGEFTGELFF,TRBV20-1,15,TRBD2,.,TRBJ2-2
TGTGCCAGCAGCTTAGCTCAGGGGTACACAGATACGCAGTATTTT,CASSLAQGYTDTQYF,TRBV7-8,15,.,.,TRBJ2-3
TGCGCCAGCAGCCTTTCCGGGACCGCGCTGTTTTTT,CASSLSGTALFF,TRBV4-1,12,.,.,TRBJ1-4
TGTGCCATCAGTGAGGAGGAAGGGACTGAAGCTTTCTTT,CAISEEEGTEAFF,TRBV10-3,13,.,.,TRBJ1-1
TGTGCCAGCAGTTTAGCGACATTATACGAGCAGTACTTC,CASSLATLYEQYF,TRBV12-3/TRBV12-4,13,.,.,TRBJ2-7
TGTGCCAGCAGCCAAGAGGGCAGTCTCTATGGCTACACCTTC,CASSQEGSLYGYTF,TRBV3-1,14,.,.,TRBJ1-2
TGTGCCAGCAGTGGGGGCGGACAGGGCAATGAGCAGTTCTTC,CASSGGGQGNEQFF,TRBV6-1,14,TRBD1,.,TRBJ2-1
TGTGCCAGCAGCTACGGGACAGGGGGCCATGGCTACACCTTC,CASSYGTGGHGYTF,TRBV14,14,TRBD1,.,TRBJ1-2
TGTGCCAGCAGCCAAGTCGGGACAGGGGATGGCTACACCTTC,CASSQVGTGDGYTF,TRBV4-2,14,TRBD1,few,TRBJ1-2
TGTGCCAGCACCCCGATCGCAGGAAAAAATGAAAAACTGTTTTTT,CASTPIAGKNEKLFF,TRBV11-2,15,.,.,TRBJ1-4
TGTGCCAGCAGCTTACACAGGTTGGGGGGCAATGAGCAGTTCTTC,CASSLHRLGGNEQFF,TRBV7-6,15,.,.,TRBJ2-1
TGTGCCAGCAGTTTAACAAAAACCTACGAGCAGTACTTC,CASSLTKTYEQYF,TRBV12-3/TRBV12-4,13,.,.,TRBJ2-7
TGTGCCAGCAGTGAGAACGTATACAATGAGCAGTTCTTC,CASSENVYNEQFF,TRBV2,13,.,.,TRBJ2-1
TGTGCCAGCAGTTTGGACAGGCGTCGAGGTCAGCCCCAGCATTTT,CASSLDRRRGQPQHF,TRBV2,15,TRBD1,.,TRBJ1-5
TGCAGTGCTTCAATCCGGACTAGCGGCAACAATGAGCAGTTCTTC,CSASIRTSGNNEQFF,TRBV20-1,15,TRBD2,once,TRBJ2-1
TGTGCCAGCAGCTTAGACAGGGGGAGTTTTGATACGCAGTATTTT,CASSLDRGSFDTQYF,TRBV7-9,15,TRBD1,.,TRBJ2-3
TGCGCCAGCAGCGCTTGGGGGGAAACTGGAAACACCATATATTTT,CASSAWGETGNTIYF,TRBV5-1,15,.,.,TRBJ1-3
TGTGCCAGCAGCTTACAGGGTGACCTCGGCTACACCTTC,CASSLQGDLGYTF,TRBV7-2,13,.,.,TRBJ1-2
TGTGCCAGCAGCTACAGGGGACGCACCGGGGAGCTGTTTTTT,CASSYRGRTGELFF,TRBV7-9,14,TRBD1,.,TRBJ2-2
TGTGCCAGCAGCTTAGTTCTGGGACAGGGCTATCAAGAGACCCAGTACTTC,CASSLVLGQGYQETQYF,TRBV7-9,17,TRBD1,.,TRBJ2-5
TGTGCCAGCAGTTTAAAAGGGTTCGAGCAGTACTTC,CASSLKGFEQYF,TRBV12-3/TRBV12-4,12,.,.,TRBJ2-7
TGTGCCAGCAGCTCGCTGGGACAGGGAAAATCTGGGGCCAACGTCCTGACTTTC,CASSSLGQGKSGANVLTF,TRBV7-2,18,TRBD1,.,TRBJ2-6
TGTGCCAGCTCACCAATAGGGACGGGAGCCGGCACTGAAGCTTTCTTT,CASSPIGTGAGTEAFF,TRBV18,16,.,.,TRBJ1-1
TGTGCCAGTAGTATCCCCAGGGAGAGCGGCTACACCTTC,CASSIPRESGYTF,TRBV19,13,.,once,TRBJ1-2
TGTGCCAGCAGCGTAACCGGGACTAGCGGGGAGTACAATGAGCAGTTCTTC,CASSVTGTSGEYNEQFF,TRBV9,17,TRBD2,.,TRBJ2-1
TGCGCCAGCAGCTTGGGGGCGGATTCCTACGAGCAGTACTTC,CASSLGADSYEQYF,TRBV5-1,14,.,.,TRBJ2-7
TGTGCCAGCAGTTTAGCGCCCGTCAGCTACGAGCAGTACTTC,CASSLAPVSYEQYF,TRBV12-3/TRBV12-4,14,.,.,TRBJ2-7
TGTGCCAGCAGCGTAGGGGGTATCATTAATGAAAAACTGTTTTTT,CASSVGGIINEKLFF,TRBV9,15,.,.,TRBJ1-4
TGTGCCATCAGTCCGTCACTGACAGGGGATGGGGATACGCAGTATTTT,CAISPSLTGDGDTQYF,TRBV10-3,16,TRBD1,.,TRBJ2-3
TGTGCCAGCAGGCCGCGGGCCAACTATGGCTACACCTTC,CASRPRANYGYTF,TRBV28,13,.,.,TRBJ1-2
TGTGCCAGCAGCCGCAAAGACAGGGGCCTCCCCTATAGCAATCAGCCCCAGCATTTT,CASSRKDRGLPYSNQPQHF,TRBV12-3/TRBV12-4,19,TRBD1,.,TRBJ1-5
TGCGCCAGCAGGTCAACAGGGGACGAGCAGTACTTC,CASRSTGDEQYF,TRBV5-1,12,TRBD1,.,TRBJ2-7